This is a list of T cell receptor beta chains from one sample in a study of response to subunit inactivated influenza vaccine. One entry per CDR3 protein, called by TCRdb with MiXCR from the RT-PCR reads. This table has roughly 790,000 distinct CDR3 sequences, 21% appearing once. The material was PBMCs from blood, obtained less than 6 days after vaccination. The receptors stem from a man aged 45-60 years who received an inactivated influenza vaccine. The CDR3 runs from the conserved cysteine through the conserved F or W. D genes are given only for firm matches. Some rows have no size entry. The others give once, few or many, or a class for an expanded clone.

V gene,clone size,D gene,J gene,CDR3 protein,CDR3 DNA
TRBV7-2,-,-,TRBJ2-7,CASSFQGIEQYF,TGTGCCAGCAGCTTTCAGGGAATCGAGCAGTACTTC
TRBV20-1,few,TRBD2,TRBJ2-1,CSAYRLAGVEQFF,TGCAGTGCCTATAGACTAGCGGGGGTTGAGCAGTTCTTC
TRBV28,-,-,TRBJ1-6,CASRTFEGNSPLHF,TGTGCCAGCAGAACATTCGAGGGGAATTCACCCCTCCACTTT
TRBV3-1,-,TRBD2,TRBJ2-3,CASSQTSGGPTQYF,TGTGCCAGCAGCCAGACTAGCGGGGGTCCGACGCAGTATTTT
TRBV20-1,-,-,TRBJ2-7,CSAQRQAQYEQYF,TGCAGTGCTCAGAGACAGGCACAATACGAGCAGTACTTC
TRBV6-7,-,TRBD2,TRBJ2-3,CASSPREAAGGRTDTQYF,TGTGCCAGCAGTCCCCGAGAGGCGGCGGGGGGCCGCACAGATACGCAGTATTTT
TRBV2,-,-,TRBJ2-3,CASSEGLPDTQYF,TGTGCCAGCAGTGAGGGGCTCCCAGATACGCAGTATTTT
TRBV6-8,-,-,TRBJ1-2,CASRDQKGANYGYTF,TGTGCCAGCAGAGACCAAAAGGGTGCTAACTATGGCTACACCTTC
TRBV5-6,few,-,TRBJ2-7,CASSNLQGLLNEQYF,TGTGCCAGCAGTAATCTTCAGGGCTTGTTGAACGAGCAGTACTTC
TRBV24-1,-,-,TRBJ2-1,CATSDVALGEQFF,TGTGCCACCAGTGATGTTGCGCTGGGGGAGCAGTTCTTC
TRBV7-2,few,TRBD2,TRBJ2-7,CASSLLAVPSREQYF,TGTGCCAGCAGCTTGCTAGCGGTCCCGTCCCGCGAGCAGTACTTC
TRBV5-4,-,TRBD2,TRBJ2-3,CASSSARTSPTDTQYF,TGTGCCAGCAGCTCCGCCCGGACTAGCCCCACAGATACGCAGTATTTT
TRBV7-9,few,TRBD1,TRBJ1-1,CASSSYDRGIEAFF,TGTGCCAGCAGCTCCTACGACAGGGGGATTGAAGCTTTCTTT
TRBV5-1,few,-,TRBJ2-5,CASSLRVDQETQYF,TGCGCCAGCAGCTTGAGGGTGGATCAAGAGACCCAGTACTTC
TRBV5-5,few,-,TRBJ2-1,CASSLVGFDEQFF,TGTGCCAGCAGCTTGGTAGGATTCGATGAGCAGTTCTTC
TRBV11-2,many,-,TRBJ2-1,CASSLHGYNEQFF,TGTGCCAGCAGCTTACACGGATACAATGAGCAGTTCTTC
TRBV29-1,-,-,TRBJ2-5,CSVGPGGAEGTQYF,TGCAGCGTTGGCCCTGGGGGGGCCGAAGGGACCCAGTACTTC
TRBV29-1,-,-,TRBJ2-7,CSVEIMEQGYFEQYF,TGCAGCGTTGAAATAATGGAGCAGGGGTATTTCGAGCAGTACTTC
TRBV12-3/TRBV12-4,-,-,TRBJ2-5,CAGSLGGRETQYF,TGTGCCGGCAGCCTGGGTGGACGGGAGACCCAGTACTTC
TRBV6-5,-,-,TRBJ1-6,CASSYFGVGRSPLHF,TGTGCCAGCAGTTATTTCGGTGTGGGCCGGTCACCCCTCCACTTT
TRBV4-2,-,-,TRBJ1-1,CASSQDLIGGQAFF,TGTGCCAGCAGCCAAGATCTAATCGGGGGTCAAGCTTTCTTT
TRBV15,few,TRBD1,TRBJ2-1,CATSSNRGATGYNEQFF,TGTGCCACCAGCAGTAATCGAGGAGCGACAGGGTACAATGAGCAGTTCTTC
TRBV11-2,few,-,TRBJ1-1,CASSLRQGFGLDTEAFF,TGTGCCAGCAGCTTAAGGCAGGGGTTCGGTTTGGACACTGAAGCTTTCTTT
TRBV20-1,few,-,TRBJ2-4,CSARQGIGYLAKNIQYF,TGCAGTGCTAGACAGGGGATAGGCTATCTAGCCAAAAACATTCAGTACTTC
TRBV20-1,few,-,TRBJ2-3,CSAFRAGGDTQYF,TGCAGTGCGTTTCGCGCTGGGGGTGATACGCAGTATTTT
TRBV19,-,-,TRBJ2-2,CASSLQGGDTGELFF,TGTGCCAGTAGTCTACAGGGTGGGGACACCGGGGAGCTGTTTTTT
TRBV10-3,-,-,TRBJ1-2,CAISDPQNYGYTF,TGTGCCATCAGTGATCCTCAGAACTATGGCTACACCTTC
TRBV6-1,many,TRBD2,TRBJ2-2,CASSSGRNTGELFF,TGTGCCAGCTCCAGCGGGAGAAACACCGGGGAGCTGTTTTTT
TRBV18,-,-,TRBJ2-2,CASSPIGHQTSNTGELFF,TGTGCCAGCTCACCAATCGGACACCAAACTTCGAACACCGGGGAGCTGTTTTTT
TRBV5-1,many,-,TRBJ1-2,CASRLAGNYGYTF,TGCGCCAGCAGGTTGGCAGGGAACTATGGCTACACCTTC
TRBV12-3/TRBV12-4,few,TRBD2,TRBJ2-7,CASRRELAGGSYEQYF,TGTGCCAGCAGACGAGAACTAGCGGGGGGGAGCTACGAGCAGTACTTC
TRBV29-1,-,TRBD2,TRBJ2-5,CSVEDYSTSGQETQYF,TGCAGCGTTGAAGATTATAGTACTAGCGGACAAGAGACCCAGTACTTC
TRBV5-1,-,TRBD1,TRBJ2-7,CASSLTGAGAEQYF,TGCGCCAGCAGTTTAACAGGGGCTGGAGCCGAGCAGTACTTC
TRBV11-2,-,-,TRBJ1-1,CASSAPGGGWATEAFF,TGTGCCAGCAGCGCCCCAGGTGGAGGGTGGGCCACTGAAGCTTTCTTT
TRBV7-2,-,-,TRBJ2-1,CSSSLGVSSYNEQFF,TGTTCCAGCAGCTTAGGGGTTAGCTCCTACAATGAGCAGTTCTTC
TRBV5-6,few,-,TRBJ1-2,CASSFFLGTGSYGYTF,TGTGCCAGCAGCTTTTTCCTTGGGACGGGCAGTTATGGCTACACCTTC
TRBV20-1,few,TRBD2,TRBJ2-7,CSAGQTSGSGHEQYF,TGCAGTGCTGGACAGACTAGCGGGAGTGGCCACGAGCAGTACTTC
TRBV29-1,many,TRBD1,TRBJ2-5,CSAGTGGGETQYF,TGCAGCGCCGGGACAGGGGGAGGAGAGACCCAGTACTTC